These 30 T cell receptor beta chains were sequenced from one sample in a study of pediatric ulcerative colitis (dated by TCRdb to between 2018 and 2021). Preparation of the library involved the immunoSEQ multiplex PCR assay. TCRdb provides this immuneACCESS table in a form limited to in-frame rearrangements. Some clones are lacking; in checked studies, under half of them reflect an unresolved V gene, and why the rest are absent is not known. The sample profile shows around 65,000 clones; around four fifths of them were found once. Over 4% of the sample is taken by the ten largest. Sequencing used blood. The receptor source for this set is a boy aged 5 to 17 with moderate ulcerative colitis.

The chain recombines TRBV19 with TRBJ1-1; D not certain. The germline gives CDR1 LNHDA, CDR2 SQIVND (reference sequence). The CDR3 has 12 residues. Between the trimmed V and J ends, which lost 6 bases and 8 bases, there was a span of 13 bases. Here the CDR3 DNA reads TGTGCCAGTAGGGAGACCAGTCGAGAAGCTTTCTTT. This translates into CASRETSREAFF.

The chain couples TRBV2 to TRBJ2-3; D could derive from TRBD1 or TRBD2 (5 bases each). Germline values: CDR1 SNHLY, CDR2 FYNNEI. Trimming shortened V by 1 base and J by 6 bases, and 8 bases separated the two germline ends. This CDR3 is built from 13 residues. The CDR3 region has the DNA TGTGCCAGCAGTGAAGGATGGGGGGATACGCAGTATTTT. Translating gives CASSEGWGDTQYF.

The chain carries TRBV10-2 and TRBJ1-2; D is possibly TRBD1 (5 bases). CDR1 and CDR2 from the germline V gene are WSHSY and SAAADI. The CDR3 has 13 amino acids. Trimming removed 0 bases at V and 10 bases at J, with 12 bases between. The CDR3 loop is CASSESIGGDYTF. CDR3 sequence (DNA): TGCGCCAGCAGTGAGTCGATTGGAGGGGACTACACCTTC.

The CDR3 protein is CASNDGTSATGEQFF. The DNA for the CDR3 is TGTGCCAGCAACGACGGGACTAGCGCCACGGGGGAGCAGTTCTTC. The chain couples TRBV9 to TRBJ2-1; 10 bases fit TRBD2. The germline gives CDR1 SGDLS, CDR2 YYNGEE. The junction had 13 bases not matched to a gene; V was cut back by 6 bases and J by 10 bases. CDR3 size: 15 residues.

This chain links TRBV11-2 with TRBJ2-7, with a tentative D call TRBD2 (6 bases). In germline, CDR1 is SGHAT, CDR2 FQNNGV. CDR3 length: 13 residues. Trimming removed 3 bases from V and 1 base from J, with 7 bases in between. The CDR3 spells CASSFGGSYEQYF. The CDR3, as DNA: TGTGCCAGCAGCTTCGGGGGTTCCTACGAGCAGTACTTC.

A few counts support this clone. The CDR3 sequence: CASSLLTREETQYF. As DNA, the CDR3 is TGTGCCAGCAGCTTACTGACTAGAGAAGAGACCCAGTACTTC. The genes are TRBV7-2 and TRBJ2-5, with D perhaps TRBD2 (6 bases). The CDR3 is made up of 14 amino acids. Trimming cost V 2 bases and J 3 bases, with 10 bases left between them. CDR1 and CDR2 (germline): SGHTA, FQGNSA.

This chain joins TRBV15 and TRBJ1-4; D is uncertain. The CDR3 loop spans 15 amino acids. Between the trimmed V and J ends, which lost 3 bases and 0 bases, there was a span of 8 bases. Germline V gene data show CDR1 as LNHNV and CDR2 as YYDKDF (reference sequence). CDR3: CATSRFTATNEKLFF. CDR3 coding DNA: TGTGCCACCAGCAGGTTTACTGCAACTAATGAAAAACTGTTTTTT.

The chain carries TRBV18 and TRBJ2-3; 9 bases are shared with TRBD1. Losses at the gene ends were 2 bases for V and 0 bases for J; bases not matched to a gene: 9. This CDR3 spans 18 amino acids. Germline V gives CDR1 KGHSH, CDR2 LQKENI. The CDR3 loop is CASSPNPTGGPSTDTQYF. The CDR3 nucleotides are TGTGCCAGCTCACCAAACCCGACAGGGGGACCAAGCACAGATACGCAGTATTTT.

The chain joins TRBV2 to TRBJ1-1; no clear D. Trimming stripped 2 bases from V and 1 base from J, with 8 bases between. Germline CDR1 and CDR2: SNHLY and FYNNEI. There are 14 residues in the CDR3. The CDR3 DNA sequence: TGTGCCAGCAGTGAAATAGGCAGGAACACTGAAGCTTTCTTT. It translates to CASSEIGRNTEAFF.

This clone was seen a handful of times. J is TRBJ1-5 and V is TRBV19, with D possibly being TRBD1 (6 bases). Trimming left V 6 bases short and J 7 bases short, with 16 bases between. This CDR3 is built from 14 residues. Germline CDR1 is LNHDA and CDR2 is SQIVND (reference sequence). In DNA form, the CDR3 reads TGTGCCAGTAGAGGAGGCAGGGGCTTGCAGCCCCAGCATTTT. Translating it yields CASRGGRGLQPQHF.

The gene calls are TRBV2 and TRBJ2-7, with D possibly being TRBD2 (5 bases). Germline V gene sequence: CDR1 SNHLY, CDR2 FYNNEI. The CDR3 is 15 residues long. V shed 5 bases and J shed 5 bases, with 19 bases lying between them. In DNA, the CDR3 is TGTGCCAGCAGTCCCCGGACGAGCGGTCTTCACGAGCAGTACTTC. Amino acid sequence: CASSPRTSGLHEQYF.

V usage is TRBV4-3 and J usage is TRBJ1-2; a weak D match, TRBD1 (6 bases). The CDR3 runs 16 residues. The germline CDR1 and CDR2 sequences are LGHNA and YSLEER. V shed 0 bases and J shed 4 bases, with 15 bases lying between them. The CDR3 DNA sequence: TGCGCCAGCAGCCAAGATTTGGCCAGGGGAACCTATGGCTACACCTTC. It is translated as CASSQDLARGTYGYTF.

This chain joins TRBV7-9 and TRBJ2-5, with no clear D. CDR1 and CDR2 from the germline V gene are SEHNR and FQNEAQ (reference sequence). The CDR3 spans 11 residues. Trimming removed 3 bases from V and 5 bases from J, with 4 bases in between. The CDR3 loop reads CASSFTETQYF. The CDR3 nucleotides are TGTGCCAGCAGCTTTACTGAGACCCAGTACTTC.

V gene TRBV5-5 combines with J gene TRBJ1-1; 9 bases fit TRBD1. There are 14 residues in the CDR3. Germline loops: CDR1 SGHKS, CDR2 YYEKEE (reference sequence). V lost 3 bases and J lost 10; bases outside the gene matches: 10. CDR3 nucleotides: TGTGCCAGCAGCTCGGGACAGGGTGGTAGGAGAGCTTTCTTT. Translation gives CASSSGQGGRRAFF.

The V call is TRBV6-1, the J call TRBJ2-7; D is perhaps TRBD2 (6 bases). CDR3 length: 12 residues. V was clipped by 3 bases and J by 3 bases, with 6 bases between them. In germline, CDR1 is MNHNS, CDR2 SASEGT. The chain's CDR3 is CASSETSYEQYF. The CDR3 DNA follows: TGTGCCAGCAGTGAGACTAGCTACGAGCAGTACTTC.

The chain carries TRBV5-6 and TRBJ1-3; the D is unclear. The germline gives CDR1 SGHDT, CDR2 YYEEEE. This CDR3 is built from 13 residues. V lost 2 bases, J lost 1 base, and 4 bases lay in between. CDR3 sequence: CASSLSSGNTIYF. In DNA form, the CDR3 reads TGTGCCAGCAGCTTAAGTTCTGGAAACACCATATATTTT.

The V call is TRBV7-2, the J call TRBJ2-2; 9 nucleotides line up with TRBD2. The V and J ends lost 8 bases and 7 bases, in that order; junction bases with no gene match: 17. This CDR3 is 17 amino acids long. In germline, CDR1 is SGHTA, CDR2 FQGNSA. The chain's CDR3 is CASGAYVSGRRNGELFF. CDR3 in DNA: TGTGCCAGCGGAGCTTATGTCAGCGGGAGGAGGAACGGGGAGCTGTTTTTT.

This chain uses TRBV7-2 with TRBJ2-5; the D gene is possibly TRBD2 (7 bases). The CDR3 is made up of 14 amino acids. The germline gives CDR1 SGHTA, CDR2 FQGNSA. V was shortened by 6 bases and J by 4 bases, with 15 bases between the two germline ends. The CDR3 coding sequence is TGTGCCAGCAGTAAGACGGGGGGCCCAGAGACCCAGTACTTC. As protein: CASSKTGGPETQYF.

This clone has a single count. V and J are TRBV5-1 and TRBJ2-2; the match to TRBD1 covers 9 bases. This CDR3 contains 14 residues. Losses at the gene ends were 4 bases for V and 7 bases for J; bases not matched to a gene: 5. Germline lookup yields CDR1 SGHRS and CDR2 YFSETQ. The CDR3 loop reads CASSHGQGHGELFF. The CDR3 DNA reads TGCGCCAGCAGCCACGGACAGGGGCACGGGGAGCTGTTTTTT.

V is TRBV7-9 and J is TRBJ1-1; possibly TRBD1 for D (5 bases). The CDR3 sequence is 14 residues long. CDR1 is SEHNR, CDR2 FQNEAQ, per germline (reference sequence). Trimming took off 6 bases at V and 2 bases at J, with 13 bases between the two ends. The CDR3 DNA reads as TGTGCCAGCAGTCCTCGGGGGGAAAACACTGAAGCTTTCTTT. Its translation is CASSPRGENTEAFF.

The chain couples TRBV28 to TRBJ2-7; 13 nucleotides agree with TRBD2. Germline V gene lookup returns CDR1 MDHEN and CDR2 SYDVKM. The CDR3 runs 13 residues. V dropped 8 bases and J dropped 6; count of bases not matched to a gene: 4. The CDR3 reads CASGLAGAAEQYF. The CDR3 DNA reads as TGTGCCAGCGGACTAGCGGGAGCTGCCGAGCAGTACTTC.

This chain uses TRBV28 with TRBJ1-1; possible D gene TRBD1, 5 bases. Germline values: CDR1 MDHEN, CDR2 SYDVKM. Trimming shortened V by 7 bases and J by 0 bases, and 12 bases separated the two germline ends. The CDR3 length is 14 residues. The CDR3 bases are TGTGCCAGCAAAACCGGGGGAATGAACACTGAAGCTTTCTTT. It specifies CASKTGGMNTEAFF.

CDR3 DNA sequence: TGTGCCAGCAGTTTTCTCCAGACTCTCTCCTATAATTCACCCCTCCACTTT. It translates to CASSFLQTLSYNSPLHF. V usage is TRBV27 and J usage is TRBJ1-6, with D unclear. The V end was cut by 3 bases, the J end by 0 bases, with 12 bases between. CDR1 and CDR2 (germline): MNHEY, SMNVEV (reference sequence). The CDR3 runs to 17 residues.

V usage is TRBV5-5 and J usage is TRBJ1-1; 10 bases map to TRBD1. CDR1 and CDR2 (germline): SGHKS, YYEKEE (reference sequence). The CDR3 contains 15 residues. Trimming at V came to 4 bases and at J to 0 bases, leaving 3 bases not matched to a gene. Written as DNA, the CDR3 is TGTGCCAGCAGCACGGGACAGGGGATGAACACTGAAGCTTTCTTT. Translating it yields CASSTGQGMNTEAFF.

The chain employs TRBV27 and TRBJ2-2; D uncertain. V was pared by 6 bases and J by 7 bases, with 12 bases between. The CDR3 runs 13 residues. The V gene's germline CDR1 is MNHEY and CDR2 SMNVEV (reference sequence). The CDR3 DNA is TGTGCCAGCAGCCCCTTAGGCGGCGGGGAGCTGTTTTTT. It translates to CASSPLGGGELFF.

This clone appeared a single time. The genes are TRBV7-6 and TRBJ2-5; 11 bases align to TRBD1. The germline gives CDR1 SGHVS, CDR2 FNYEAQ. Germline trimming cut 2 bases from V and 4 bases from J; bases unmatched to any gene: 6. The CDR3 runs 16 residues. CDR3 DNA sequence: TGTGCCAGCAGCTTATTGGCGGGACAGGGGGGAGAGACCCAGTACTTC. It specifies CASSLLAGQGGETQYF.

V and J are TRBV9 and TRBJ1-5; no clear D. The V and J ends lost 0 bases and 4 bases respectively, with 11 bases between them. Germline lookup yields CDR1 SGDLS and CDR2 YYNGEE. CDR3 length: 15 residues. For the CDR3, the DNA is TGTGCCAGCAGCGTAGGGCATGCAGTTAATCAGCCCCAGCATTTT. Its protein is CASSVGHAVNQPQHF. Using reference TRBV9 and TRBJ1-5 for the parts outside the CDR3, the full variable domain is DSGVTQTPKHLITATGQRVTLRCSPRSGDLSVYWYQQSLDQGLQFLIQYYNGEERAKGNILERFSAQQFPDLHSELNLSSLELGDSALYFCASSVGHAVNQPQHFGDGTRLSIL.

The chain uses TRBV4-1 and TRBJ2-2; D gene unclear. This CDR3 has 15 amino acids. CDR1 is MGHRA, CDR2 YSYEKL, per germline. Deletions cut 1 base from V and 1 base from J, with 7 bases between. CDR3 bases: TGCGCCAGCAGCCAAGTACCAGAGAACACCGGGGAGCTGTTTTTT. Translation gives CASSQVPENTGELFF.

The gene calls are TRBV7-9 and TRBJ1-1; TRBD1 is a possible D gene (5 bases). CDR3 length equals 15 residues. Germline loops: CDR1 SEHNR, CDR2 FQNEAQ (reference sequence). Trimming cost V 5 bases and J 2 bases, with 15 bases left between them. CDR3 sequence (DNA): TGTGCCAGCAGCCTCAGGGTAGGTCCTAACACTGAAGCTTTCTTT. Amino acids: CASSLRVGPNTEAFF.

The V gene is TRBV29-1, the J gene TRBJ1-5; D not resolved. Germline V lookup: CDR1 SQVTM, CDR2 ANQGSEA. There are 12 residues in the CDR3. V was cut by 5 bases and J by 4 bases, with 9 bases left in between. CDR3 loop: CSVTTDNQPQHF. CDR3 sequence (DNA): TGCAGCGTTACCACTGATAATCAGCCCCAGCATTTT.